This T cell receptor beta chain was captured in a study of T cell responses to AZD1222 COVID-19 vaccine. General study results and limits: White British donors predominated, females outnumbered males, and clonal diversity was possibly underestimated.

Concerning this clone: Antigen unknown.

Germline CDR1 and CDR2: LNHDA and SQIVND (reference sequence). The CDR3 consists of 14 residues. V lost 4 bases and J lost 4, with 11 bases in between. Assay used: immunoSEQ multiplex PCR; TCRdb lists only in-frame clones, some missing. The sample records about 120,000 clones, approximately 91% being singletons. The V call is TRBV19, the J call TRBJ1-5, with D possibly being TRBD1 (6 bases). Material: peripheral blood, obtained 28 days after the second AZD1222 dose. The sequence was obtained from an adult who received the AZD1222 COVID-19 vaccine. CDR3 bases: TGTGCCAGTAGTACCTACAGGGTGAATCAGCCCCAGCATTTT. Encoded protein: CASSTYRVNQPQHF.